This T cell receptor beta chain stems from a study of T cells after yellow fever vaccination. Overall study context: SMART-Seq v4 Ultra Low Input handled preparation of low-cell-number fractions. Study results and limitations: Clonotype sharing between CD4 and CD8 compartments was small. On re-exposure, the response was weaker but peaked faster, at day 5 versus 15.

The length of the CDR3 is 13 residues. V lost 3 bases and J 3 bases, leaving 8 bases between the germline ends. Template-switching 5'RACE yielded the TCR cDNA; a universal primer site and UMIs were added in the process. TCRdb redid the calling of the 5' RACE reads with MiXCR, one entry per CDR3 protein. This sample has more than 300,000 distinct CDR3 sequences, with about 10% found just once. About this clonotype: Its antigen is currently unknown.

Sequenced here: CD4+ T cells sorted from PBMCs, sampled 45 days after the yellow fever booster vaccination. J is TRBJ1-1 and V is TRBV12-3 or TRBV12-4; D is unclear. This receptor was obtained from a man aged 18 to 29 who received the YFV17D yellow fever vaccine. CDR3 bases: TGTGCCAGCAGTTTCGGCTCCCACACTGAAGCTTTCTTT. Translated: CASSFGSHTEAFF.